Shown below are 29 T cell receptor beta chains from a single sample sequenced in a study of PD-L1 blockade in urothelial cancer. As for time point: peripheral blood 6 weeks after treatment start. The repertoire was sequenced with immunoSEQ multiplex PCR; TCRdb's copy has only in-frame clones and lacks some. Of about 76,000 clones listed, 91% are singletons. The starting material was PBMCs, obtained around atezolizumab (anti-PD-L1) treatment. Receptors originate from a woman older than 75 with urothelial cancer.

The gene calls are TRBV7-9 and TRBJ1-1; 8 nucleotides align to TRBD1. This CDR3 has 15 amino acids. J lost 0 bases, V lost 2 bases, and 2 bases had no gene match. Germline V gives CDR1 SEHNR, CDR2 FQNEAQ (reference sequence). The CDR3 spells CASSLTGGMNTEAFF. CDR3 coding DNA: TGTGCCAGCAGCTTAACAGGGGGTATGAACACTGAAGCTTTCTTT.

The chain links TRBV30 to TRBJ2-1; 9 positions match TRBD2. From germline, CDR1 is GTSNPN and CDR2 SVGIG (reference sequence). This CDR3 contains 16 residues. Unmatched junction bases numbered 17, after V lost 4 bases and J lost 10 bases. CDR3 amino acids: CAWKGGAGGPVGEQFF. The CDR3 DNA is TGTGCCTGGAAGGGCGGCGCGGGAGGGCCGGTGGGCGAGCAGTTCTTC.

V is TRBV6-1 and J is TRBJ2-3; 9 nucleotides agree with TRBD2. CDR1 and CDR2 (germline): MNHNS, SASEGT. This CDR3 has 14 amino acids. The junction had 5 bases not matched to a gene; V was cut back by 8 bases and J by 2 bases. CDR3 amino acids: CASLSGSHTDTQYF. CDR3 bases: TGTGCCAGCCTTAGCGGGAGCCACACAGATACGCAGTATTTT.

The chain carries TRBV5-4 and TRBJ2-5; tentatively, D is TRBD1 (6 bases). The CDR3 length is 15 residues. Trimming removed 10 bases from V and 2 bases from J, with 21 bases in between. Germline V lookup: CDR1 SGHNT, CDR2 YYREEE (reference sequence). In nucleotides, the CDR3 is TGTGCCGGAAGTAGACAAGGGACAACGCAAGAGACCCAGTACTTC. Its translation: CAGSRQGTTQETQYF.

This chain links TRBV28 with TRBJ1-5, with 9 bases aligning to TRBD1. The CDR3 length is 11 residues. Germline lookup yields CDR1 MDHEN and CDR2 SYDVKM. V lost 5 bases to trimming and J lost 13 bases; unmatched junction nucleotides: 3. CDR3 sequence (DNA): TGTGCCAGCAGTCCCGGGACAGGGCAGCATTTT. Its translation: CASSPGTGQHF. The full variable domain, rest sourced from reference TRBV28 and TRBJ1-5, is DVKVTQSSRYLVKRTGEKVFLECVQDMDHENMFWYRQDPGLGLRLIYFSYDVKMKEKGDIPEGYSVSREKKERFSLILESASTNQTSMYLCASSPGTGQHFGDGTRLSIL.

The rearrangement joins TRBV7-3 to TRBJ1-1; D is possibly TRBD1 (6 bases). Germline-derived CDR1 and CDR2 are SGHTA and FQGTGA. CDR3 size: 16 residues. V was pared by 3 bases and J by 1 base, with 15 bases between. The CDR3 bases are TGTGCCAGCAGCTTCACCGGGACACATGAGAACACTGAAGCTTTCTTT. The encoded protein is CASSFTGTHENTEAFF.

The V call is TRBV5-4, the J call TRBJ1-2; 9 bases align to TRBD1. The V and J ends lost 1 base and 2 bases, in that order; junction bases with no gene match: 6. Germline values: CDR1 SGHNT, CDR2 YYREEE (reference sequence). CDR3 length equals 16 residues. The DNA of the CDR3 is TGTGCCAGCAGCTTGTATAACAGGGGGCGAAACTATGGCTACACCTTC. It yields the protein CASSLYNRGRNYGYTF.

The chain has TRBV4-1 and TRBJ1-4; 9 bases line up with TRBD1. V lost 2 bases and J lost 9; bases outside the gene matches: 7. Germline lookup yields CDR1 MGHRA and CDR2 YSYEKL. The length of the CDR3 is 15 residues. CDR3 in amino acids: CASSQPRDREKKLFF. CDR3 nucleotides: TGCGCCAGCAGCCAACCCCGGGACAGGGAGAAAAAACTGTTTTTT.

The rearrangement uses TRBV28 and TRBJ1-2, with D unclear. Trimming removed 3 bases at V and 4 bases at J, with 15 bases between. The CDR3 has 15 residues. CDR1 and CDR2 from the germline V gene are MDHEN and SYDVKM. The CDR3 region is CASSFSVVVAYGYTF. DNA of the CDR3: TGTGCCAGCAGTTTTTCCGTGGTGGTGGCCTATGGCTACACCTTC.

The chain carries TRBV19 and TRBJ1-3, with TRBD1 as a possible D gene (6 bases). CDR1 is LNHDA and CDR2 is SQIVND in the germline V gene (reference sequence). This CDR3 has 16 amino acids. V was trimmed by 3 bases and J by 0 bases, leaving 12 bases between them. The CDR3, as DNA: TGTGCCAGTAGTATTTGGACAGCCTACTCTGGAAACACCATATATTTT. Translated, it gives CASSIWTAYSGNTIYF.

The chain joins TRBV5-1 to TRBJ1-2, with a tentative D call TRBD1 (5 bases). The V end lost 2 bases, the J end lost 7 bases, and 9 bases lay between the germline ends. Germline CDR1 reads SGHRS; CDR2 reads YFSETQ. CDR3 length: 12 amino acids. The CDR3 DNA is TGCGCCAGCAGCTTTAAAGGGGTTGGCTACACCTTC. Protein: CASSFKGVGYTF.

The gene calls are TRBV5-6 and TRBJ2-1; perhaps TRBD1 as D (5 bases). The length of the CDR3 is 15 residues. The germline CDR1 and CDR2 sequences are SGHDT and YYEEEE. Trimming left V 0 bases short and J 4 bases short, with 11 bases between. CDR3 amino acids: CASSLAGGAYNEQFF. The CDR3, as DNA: TGTGCCAGCAGCTTGGCCGGTGGGGCTTACAATGAGCAGTTCTTC.

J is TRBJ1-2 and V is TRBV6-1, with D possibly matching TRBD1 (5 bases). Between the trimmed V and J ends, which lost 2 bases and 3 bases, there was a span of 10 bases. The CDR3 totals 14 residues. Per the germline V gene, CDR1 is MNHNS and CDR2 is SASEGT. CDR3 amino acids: CASSEYGTHYGYTF. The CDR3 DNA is TGTGCCAGCAGTGAATATGGGACTCACTATGGCTACACCTTC.

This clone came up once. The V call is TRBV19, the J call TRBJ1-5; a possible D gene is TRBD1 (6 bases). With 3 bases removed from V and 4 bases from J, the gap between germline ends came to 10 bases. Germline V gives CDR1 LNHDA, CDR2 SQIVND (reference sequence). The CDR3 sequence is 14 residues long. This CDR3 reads CASSITTGNQPQHF. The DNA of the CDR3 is TGTGCCAGTAGTATTACGACAGGAAATCAGCCCCAGCATTTT.

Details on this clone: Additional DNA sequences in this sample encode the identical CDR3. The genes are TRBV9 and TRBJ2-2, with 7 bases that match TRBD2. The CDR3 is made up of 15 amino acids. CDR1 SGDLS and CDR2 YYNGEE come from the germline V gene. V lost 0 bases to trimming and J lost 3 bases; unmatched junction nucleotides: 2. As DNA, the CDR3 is TGTGCCAGCAGCGTAGCGGGAGGTTACACCGGGGAGCTGTTTTTT. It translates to CASSVAGGYTGELFF.

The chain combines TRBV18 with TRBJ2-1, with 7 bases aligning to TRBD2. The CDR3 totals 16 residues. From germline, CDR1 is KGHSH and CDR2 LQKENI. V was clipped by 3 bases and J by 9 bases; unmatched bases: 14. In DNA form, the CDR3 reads TGTGCCAGCTCACCTTTTAGGAGCGGGATGAATAGTGAGCAGTTCTTC. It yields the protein CASSPFRSGMNSEQFF. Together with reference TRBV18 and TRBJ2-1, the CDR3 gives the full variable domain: NAGVMQNPRHLVRRRGQEARLRCSPMKGHSHVYWYRQLPEEGLKFMVYLQKENIIDESGMPKERFSAEFPKEGPSILRIQQVVRGDSAAYFCASSPFRSGMNSEQFFGPGTRLTVL.

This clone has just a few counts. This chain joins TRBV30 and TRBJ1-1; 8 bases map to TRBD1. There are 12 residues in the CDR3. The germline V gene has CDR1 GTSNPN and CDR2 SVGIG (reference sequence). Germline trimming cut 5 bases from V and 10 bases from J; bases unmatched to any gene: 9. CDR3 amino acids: CAWYRQGSVAFF. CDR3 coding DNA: TGTGCCTGGTATCGACAGGGGAGCGTAGCTTTCTTT.

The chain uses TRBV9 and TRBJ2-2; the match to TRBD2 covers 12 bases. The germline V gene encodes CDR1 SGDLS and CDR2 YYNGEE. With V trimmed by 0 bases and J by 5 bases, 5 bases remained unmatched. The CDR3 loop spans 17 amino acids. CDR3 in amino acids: CASSVGTTSGSTGELFF. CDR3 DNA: TGTGCCAGCAGCGTAGGTACGACTAGCGGGAGTACCGGGGAGCTGTTTTTT.

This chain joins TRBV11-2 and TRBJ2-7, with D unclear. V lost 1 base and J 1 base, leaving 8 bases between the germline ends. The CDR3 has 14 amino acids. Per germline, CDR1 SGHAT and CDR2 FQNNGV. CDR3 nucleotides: TGTGCCAGCAGCTTAGCTACCAGGTCCTACGAGCAGTACTTC. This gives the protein CASSLATRSYEQYF.

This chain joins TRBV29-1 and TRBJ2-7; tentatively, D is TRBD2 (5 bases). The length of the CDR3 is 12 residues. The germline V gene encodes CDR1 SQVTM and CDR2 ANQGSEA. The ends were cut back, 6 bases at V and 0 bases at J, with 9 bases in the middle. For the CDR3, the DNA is TGCAGCGTAGCGGTTAGCTCCTACGAGCAGTACTTC. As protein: CSVAVSSYEQYF.

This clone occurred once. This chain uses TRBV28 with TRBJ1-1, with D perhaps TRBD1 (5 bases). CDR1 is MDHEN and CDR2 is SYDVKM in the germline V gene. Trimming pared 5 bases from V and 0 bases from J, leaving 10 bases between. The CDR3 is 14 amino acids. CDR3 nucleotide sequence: TGTGCCAGCAGTCCTGGGGGGGTGAACACTGAAGCTTTCTTT. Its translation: CASSPGGVNTEAFF.

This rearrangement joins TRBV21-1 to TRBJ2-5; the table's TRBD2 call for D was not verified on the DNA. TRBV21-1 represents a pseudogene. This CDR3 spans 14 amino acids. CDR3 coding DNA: TGTGCCAGTAGACTAGCGGCGACACAAGAGACCCAGTACTTC. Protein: CASRLAATQETQYF.

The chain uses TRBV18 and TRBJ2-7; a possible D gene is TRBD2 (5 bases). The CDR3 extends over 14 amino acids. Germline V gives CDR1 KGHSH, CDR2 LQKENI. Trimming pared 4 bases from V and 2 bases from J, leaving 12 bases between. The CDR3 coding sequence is TGTGCCAGCTCACGGGGAGACGACCCCTACGAGCAGTACTTC. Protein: CASSRGDDPYEQYF.

The CDR3 spells CSVLTSPGEPQHF. Here the CDR3 DNA reads TGCAGCGTCCTAACATCCCCAGGGGAGCCCCAGCATTTT. V usage is TRBV29-1 and J usage is TRBJ1-5, with D maybe TRBD1 (6 bases). Trimming took off 6 bases at V and 8 bases at J, with 17 bases between the two ends. Germline CDR1 and CDR2: SQVTM and ANQGSEA. The CDR3 covers 13 residues. The complete variable domain, with remaining parts taken from reference TRBV29-1 and TRBJ1-5, reads SAVISQKPSRDICQRGTSLTIQCQVDSQVTMMFWYRQQPGQSLTLIATANQGSEATYESGFVIDKFPISRPNLTFSTLTVSNMSPEDSSIYLCSVLTSPGEPQHFGDGTRLSIL.

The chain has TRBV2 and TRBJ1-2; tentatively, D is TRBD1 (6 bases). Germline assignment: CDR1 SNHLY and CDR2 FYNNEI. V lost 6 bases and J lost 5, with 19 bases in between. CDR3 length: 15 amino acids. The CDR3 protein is CASSGGGGVWYGYTF. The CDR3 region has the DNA TGTGCCAGCAGCGGGGGCGGGGGGGTCTGGTATGGCTACACCTTC.

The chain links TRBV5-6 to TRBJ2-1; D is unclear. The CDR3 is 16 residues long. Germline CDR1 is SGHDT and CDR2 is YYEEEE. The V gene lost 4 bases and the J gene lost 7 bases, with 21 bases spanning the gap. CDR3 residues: CASSTYFGSPRNEQFF. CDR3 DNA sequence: TGTGCCAGCAGCACCTACTTCGGGTCTCCCCGGAATGAGCAGTTCTTC.

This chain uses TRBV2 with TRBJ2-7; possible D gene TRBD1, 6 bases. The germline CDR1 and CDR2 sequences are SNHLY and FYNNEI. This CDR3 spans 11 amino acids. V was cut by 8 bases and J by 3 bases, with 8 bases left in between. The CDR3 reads CASLQGYEQYF. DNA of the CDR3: TGTGCCAGCTTACAGGGCTACGAGCAGTACTTC.

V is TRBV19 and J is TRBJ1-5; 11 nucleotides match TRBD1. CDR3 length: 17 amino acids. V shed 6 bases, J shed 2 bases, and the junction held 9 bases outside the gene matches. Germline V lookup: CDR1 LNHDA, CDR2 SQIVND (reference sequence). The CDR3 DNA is TGTGCCAGTAGGTCGGACAGGGGGCTTGGGGGCAATCAGCCCCAGCATTTT. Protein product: CASRSDRGLGGNQPQHF.

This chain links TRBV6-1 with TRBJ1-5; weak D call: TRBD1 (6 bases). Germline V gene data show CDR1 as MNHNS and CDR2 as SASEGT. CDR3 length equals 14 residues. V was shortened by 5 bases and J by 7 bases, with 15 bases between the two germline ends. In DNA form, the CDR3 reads TGTGCCAGCAGTCCAAGGGGGGGACAACAGCCCCAGCATTTT. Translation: CASSPRGGQQPQHF.